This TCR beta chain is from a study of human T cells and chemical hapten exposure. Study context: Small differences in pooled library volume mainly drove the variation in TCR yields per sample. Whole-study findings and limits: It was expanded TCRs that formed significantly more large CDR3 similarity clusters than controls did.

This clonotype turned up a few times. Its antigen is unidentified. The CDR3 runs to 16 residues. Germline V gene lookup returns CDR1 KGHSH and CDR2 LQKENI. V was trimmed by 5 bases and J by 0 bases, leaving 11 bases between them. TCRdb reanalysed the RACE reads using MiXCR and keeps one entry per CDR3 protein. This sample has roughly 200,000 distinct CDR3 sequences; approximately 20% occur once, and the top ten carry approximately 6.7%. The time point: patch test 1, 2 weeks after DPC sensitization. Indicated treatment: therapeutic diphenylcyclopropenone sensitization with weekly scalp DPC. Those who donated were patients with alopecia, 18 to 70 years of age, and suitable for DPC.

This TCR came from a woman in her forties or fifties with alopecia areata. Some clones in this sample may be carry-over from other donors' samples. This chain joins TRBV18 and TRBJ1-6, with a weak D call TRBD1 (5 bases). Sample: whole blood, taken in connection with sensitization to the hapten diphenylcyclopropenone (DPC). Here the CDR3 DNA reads TGTGCCAGCTCATCAACAGGAAGCTCCTATAATTCACCCCTCCACTTT. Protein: CASSSTGSSYNSPLHF.